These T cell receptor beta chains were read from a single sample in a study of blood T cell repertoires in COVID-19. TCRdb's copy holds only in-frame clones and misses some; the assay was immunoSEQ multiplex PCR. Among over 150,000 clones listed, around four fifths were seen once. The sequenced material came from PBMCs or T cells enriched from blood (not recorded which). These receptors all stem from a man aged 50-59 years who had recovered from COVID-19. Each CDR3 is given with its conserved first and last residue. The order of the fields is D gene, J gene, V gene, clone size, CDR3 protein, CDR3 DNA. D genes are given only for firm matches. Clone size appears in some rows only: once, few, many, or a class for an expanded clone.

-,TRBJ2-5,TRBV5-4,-,CASSLGQGETQYF,TGTGCCAGCAGCTTGGGGCAGGGGGAGACCCAGTACTTC
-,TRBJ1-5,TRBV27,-,CASSLGRGQPQHF,TGTGCCAGCAGTTTAGGTAGGGGTCAGCCCCAGCATTTT
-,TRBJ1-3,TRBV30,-,CAWTPAGNTIYF,TGTGCCTGGACCCCCGCTGGAAACACCATATATTTT
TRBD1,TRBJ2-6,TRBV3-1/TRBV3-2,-,CASSRGQGSGANVLTF,TGTGCCAGCAGCCGGGGACAGGGGTCTGGGGCCAACGTCCTGACTTTC
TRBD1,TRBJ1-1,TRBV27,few,CASSPWTGAAFF,TGTGCCAGCAGTCCATGGACAGGGGCAGCTTTCTTT
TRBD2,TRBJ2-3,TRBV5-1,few,CASSLDRGGRTDTQYF,TGCGCCAGCAGCTTGGATCGCGGGGGACGCACAGATACGCAGTATTTT
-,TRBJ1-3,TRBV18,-,CASSPDAISEGYTIYF,TGTGCCAGCTCACCTGACGCTATTTCTGAGGGATACACCATATATTTT
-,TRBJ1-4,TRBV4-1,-,CASSQGSGGYEKLFF,TGCGCCAGCAGCCAAGGATCGGGGGGCTATGAAAAACTGTTTTTT
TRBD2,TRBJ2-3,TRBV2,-,CASSARALTSGATQYF,TGTGCCAGCAGTGCGCGAGCTCTGACTAGCGGGGCAACGCAGTATTTT
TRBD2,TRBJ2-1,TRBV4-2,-,CASSQVAGGSNSYNEQFF,TGTGCCAGCAGCCAAGTGGCGGGGGGATCAAACTCCTACAATGAGCAGTTCTTC
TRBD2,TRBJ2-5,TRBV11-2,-,CASSPGLAGPQETQYF,TGTGCCAGCAGCCCGGGACTAGCGGGGCCTCAAGAGACCCAGTACTTC
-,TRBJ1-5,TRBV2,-,CASRLGARGNQPQHF,TGTGCCAGCAGGTTGGGGGCTAGGGGCAATCAGCCCCAGCATTTT
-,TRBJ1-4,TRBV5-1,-,CASSMMTESDELFF,TGCGCCAGCAGCATGATGACAGAGAGTGACGAACTGTTTTTT
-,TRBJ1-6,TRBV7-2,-,CASSLKTGVYSPLHF,TGTGCCAGCAGCTTGAAGACGGGGGTTTATTCACCCCTCCACTTT
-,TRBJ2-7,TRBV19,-,CASSGGVFDEQYF,TGTGCCAGTAGCGGGGGAGTATTCGACGAGCAGTACTTC
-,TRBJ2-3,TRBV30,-,CAWSASGLRVYF,TGTGCCTGGAGTGCGTCGGGACTGCGGGTTTATTTT
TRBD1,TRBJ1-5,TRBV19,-,CASNPGTGKWQPQHF,TGTGCCAGTAATCCCGGGACAGGGAAGTGGCAGCCCCAGCATTTT
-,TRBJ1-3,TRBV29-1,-,CSVELKALTGNTIYF,TGCAGCGTTGAGCTGAAAGCCCTGACTGGAAACACCATATATTTT
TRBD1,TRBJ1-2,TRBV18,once,CASSPGPRGQGQGGYTF,TGTGCCAGCTCACCAGGGCCTAGGGGACAGGGACAAGGTGGCTACACCTTC
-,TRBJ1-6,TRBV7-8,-,CASSLEPTASGSYNSPLHF,TGTGCCAGCAGCTTGGAACCGACAGCTTCAGGCTCCTATAATTCACCCCTCCACTTT
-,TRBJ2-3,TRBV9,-,CASSASEISELGGTQYF,TGTGCCAGCAGCGCATCGGAGATTAGCGAATTAGGAGGTACGCAGTATTTT
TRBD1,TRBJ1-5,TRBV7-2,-,CASSTRQGASYSNQPQHF,TGTGCCAGCAGCACCCGACAGGGGGCCTCTTATAGCAATCAGCCCCAGCATTTT
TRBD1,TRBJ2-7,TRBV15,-,CATSRVLFGTGSYEQYF,TGTGCCACCAGCAGAGTTCTTTTTGGGACAGGGTCCTACGAGCAGTACTTC
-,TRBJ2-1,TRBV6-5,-,CASSYSQGRHEQFF,TGTGCCAGCAGTTACTCCCAGGGTCGTCATGAGCAGTTCTTC
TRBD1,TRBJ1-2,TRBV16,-,CASSPGQFNGYTF,TGTGCCAGCAGCCCGGGACAGTTCAATGGCTACACCTTC
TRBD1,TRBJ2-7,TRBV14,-,CASSPGQGRTYEQYF,TGTGCCAGCAGCCCCGGACAGGGTCGGACTTACGAGCAGTACTTC
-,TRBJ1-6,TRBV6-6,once,CASKGQGGYNSPLHF,TGTGCCAGCAAGGGTCAGGGTGGATATAATTCACCCCTCCACTTT
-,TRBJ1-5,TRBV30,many,CAWSDGNQPQHF,TGTGCCTGGAGTGACGGGAATCAGCCCCAGCATTTT
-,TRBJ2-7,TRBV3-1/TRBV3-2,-,CASSQGAGGFSPYEQYF,TGTGCCAGCAGCCAAGGGGCCGGCGGGTTCAGCCCCTACGAGCAGTACTTC
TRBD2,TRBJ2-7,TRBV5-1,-,CASSQRLAGDYEQYF,TGCGCCAGCAGCCAGCGACTAGCGGGGGACTACGAGCAGTACTTC
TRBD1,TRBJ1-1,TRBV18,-,CASSVRQGSTEAFF,TGTGCCAGCTCGGTAAGACAGGGGAGCACTGAAGCTTTCTTT
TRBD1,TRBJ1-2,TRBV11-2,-,CASSLMGQLPSYGYTF,TGTGCCAGCAGCTTAATGGGACAGCTACCTTCCTATGGCTACACCTTC
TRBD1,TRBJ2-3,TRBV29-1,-,CSARDRNTDTQYF,TGCAGCGCCCGGGACAGAAACACAGATACGCAGTATTTT
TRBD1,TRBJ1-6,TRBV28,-,CASSLPTGVGSPLHF,TGTGCCAGCAGTTTACCAACAGGGGTCGGGTCACCCCTCCACTTT
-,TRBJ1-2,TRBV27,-,CASSLKGKSYGYTF,TGTGCCAGCAGTTTAAAGGGGAAGAGCTATGGCTACACCTTC
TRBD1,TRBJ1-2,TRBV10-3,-,CAISPGQGGGYTF,TGTGCCATCAGTCCCGGACAGGGAGGGGGCTACACCTTC
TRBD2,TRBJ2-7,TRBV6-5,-,CASSSPGGGKYEQYF,TGTGCCAGCAGTAGCCCTGGCGGGGGTAAATACGAGCAGTACTTC
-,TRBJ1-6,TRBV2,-,CASSERTASSSPLHF,TGTGCCAGCAGTGAACGGACAGCTTCTAGTTCACCCCTCCACTTT
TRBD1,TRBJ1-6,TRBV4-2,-,CASSQDLVDRGYSPLHF,TGTGCCAGCAGCCAAGATTTGGTGGACAGGGGTTATTCACCCCTCCACTTT
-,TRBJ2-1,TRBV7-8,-,CASSLAGGYNEQFF,TGTGCCAGCAGCTTAGCGGGCGGGTACAATGAGCAGTTCTTC
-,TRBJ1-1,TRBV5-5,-,CASRTTGTTNTEAFF,TGTGCCAGCAGAACTACCGGGACAACGAACACTGAAGCTTTCTTT
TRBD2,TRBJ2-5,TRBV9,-,CASSALAGRETQYF,TGTGCCAGCAGCGCCTTAGCGGGGAGGGAGACCCAGTACTTC
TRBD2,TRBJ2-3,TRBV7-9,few,CASSLASSSGGSTDTQYF,TGTGCCAGCAGCTTAGCGAGCTCTAGCGGGGGAAGCACAGATACGCAGTATTTT
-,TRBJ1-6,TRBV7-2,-,CASSLGQFYSPLHF,TGTGCCAGCAGCCTGGGGCAGTTTTATTCACCCCTCCACTTT
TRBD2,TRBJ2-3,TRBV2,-,CASSLLAGGTDTQYF,TGTGCCAGCAGTTTACTAGCGGGAGGCACAGATACGCAGTATTTT
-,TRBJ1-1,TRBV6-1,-,CASSEGVGRAEAFF,TGTGCCAGCAGTGAAGGGGTAGGTCGGGCTGAAGCTTTCTTT
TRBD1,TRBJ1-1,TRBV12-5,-,CASGLVIRGLNTEAFF,TGTGCTAGTGGTTTGGTAATCAGGGGGCTGAACACTGAAGCTTTCTTT
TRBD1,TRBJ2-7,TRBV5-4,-,CASSLGQGGTYEQYF,TGTGCCAGCAGCTTGGGACAGGGTGGAACCTACGAGCAGTACTTC
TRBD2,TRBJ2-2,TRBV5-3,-,CARSRNGGGGGTGELFF,TGTGCCAGAAGCCGAAATGGCGGGGGAGGCGGCACCGGGGAGCTGTTTTTT
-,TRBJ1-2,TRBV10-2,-,CASSEGQLNYGYTF,TGCGCCAGCAGTGAAGGACAGCTTAACTATGGCTACACCTTC
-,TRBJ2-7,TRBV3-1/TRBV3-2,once,CASSQNRVSYEQYF,TGTGCCAGCAGCCAAAACAGGGTTTCCTACGAGCAGTACTTC
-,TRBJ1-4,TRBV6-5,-,CATGQTNEKLFF,TGTGCCACTGGCCAAACTAATGAAAAACTGTTTTTT
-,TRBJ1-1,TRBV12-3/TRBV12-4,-,CASSSRARTEAFF,TGTGCCAGCAGTTCCAGGGCGAGAACTGAAGCTTTCTTT
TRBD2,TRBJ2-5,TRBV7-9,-,CASRGDGETQYF,TGTGCCAGCCGGGGGGATGGCGAGACCCAGTACTTC
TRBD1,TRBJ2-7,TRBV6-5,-,CANPLGQASFYEQYF,TGTGCCAACCCCTTGGGACAGGCTTCCTTCTACGAGCAGTACTTC
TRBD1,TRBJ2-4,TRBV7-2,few,CASSPRQGTNIQYF,TGTGCCAGCAGCCCCCGACAGGGAACGAACATTCAGTACTTC